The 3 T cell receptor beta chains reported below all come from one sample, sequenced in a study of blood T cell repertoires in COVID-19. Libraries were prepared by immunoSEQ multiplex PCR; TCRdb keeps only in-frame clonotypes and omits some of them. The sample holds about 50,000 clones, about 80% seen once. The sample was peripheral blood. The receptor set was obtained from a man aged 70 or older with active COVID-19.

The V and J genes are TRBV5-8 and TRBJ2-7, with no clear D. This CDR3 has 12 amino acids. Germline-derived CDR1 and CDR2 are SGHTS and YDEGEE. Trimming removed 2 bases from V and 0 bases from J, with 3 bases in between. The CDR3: CASSLHSYEQYF. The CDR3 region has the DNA TGTGCCAGCAGCTTACACTCCTACGAGCAGTACTTC.

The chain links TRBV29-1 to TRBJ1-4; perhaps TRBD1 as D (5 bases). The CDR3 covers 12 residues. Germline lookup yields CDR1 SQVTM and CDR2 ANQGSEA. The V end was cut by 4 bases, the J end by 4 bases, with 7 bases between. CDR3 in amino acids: CSVGQGNEKLFF. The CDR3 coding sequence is TGCAGCGTTGGCCAGGGTAATGAAAAACTGTTTTTT.

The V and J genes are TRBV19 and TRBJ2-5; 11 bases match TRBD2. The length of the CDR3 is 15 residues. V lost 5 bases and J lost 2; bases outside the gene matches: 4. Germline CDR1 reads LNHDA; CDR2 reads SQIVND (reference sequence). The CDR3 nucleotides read TGTGCCAGTAGTCCCTCTAGCGGGGGGCAAGAGACCCAGTACTTC. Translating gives CASSPSSGGQETQYF.